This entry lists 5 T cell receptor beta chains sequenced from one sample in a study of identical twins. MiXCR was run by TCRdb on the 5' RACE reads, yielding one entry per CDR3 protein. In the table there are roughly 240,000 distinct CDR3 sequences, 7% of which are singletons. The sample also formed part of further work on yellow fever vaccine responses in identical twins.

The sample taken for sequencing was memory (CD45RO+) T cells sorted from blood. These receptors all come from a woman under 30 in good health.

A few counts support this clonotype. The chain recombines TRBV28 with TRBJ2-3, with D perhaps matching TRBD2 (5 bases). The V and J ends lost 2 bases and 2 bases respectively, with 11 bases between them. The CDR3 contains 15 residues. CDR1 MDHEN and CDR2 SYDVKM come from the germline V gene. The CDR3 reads CASSLMSGYTDTQYF. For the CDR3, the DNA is TGTGCCAGCAGTTTAATGAGCGGTTACACAGATACGCAGTATTTT.

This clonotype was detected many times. In DNA, the CDR3 is TGTGCCAGCAGCTTAGGGACTAGTAAATACAATGAGCAGTTCTTC. Protein product: CASSLGTSKYNEQFF. The V call is TRBV7-8, the J call TRBJ2-1, with 7 nucleotides matching TRBD2. CDR3 length: 15 amino acids. The ends lost 1 base at V and 4 bases at J; junction bases unmatched: 4. Looked up from germline, CDR1 is SGHVS and CDR2 is FQNEAQ.

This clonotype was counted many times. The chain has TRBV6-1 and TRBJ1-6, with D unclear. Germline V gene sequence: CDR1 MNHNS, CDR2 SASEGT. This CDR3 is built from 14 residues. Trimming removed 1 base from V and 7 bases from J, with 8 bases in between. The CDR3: CASSEGFENSPLHF. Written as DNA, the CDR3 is TGTGCCAGCAGTGAAGGTTTCGAGAATTCACCCCTCCACTTT.

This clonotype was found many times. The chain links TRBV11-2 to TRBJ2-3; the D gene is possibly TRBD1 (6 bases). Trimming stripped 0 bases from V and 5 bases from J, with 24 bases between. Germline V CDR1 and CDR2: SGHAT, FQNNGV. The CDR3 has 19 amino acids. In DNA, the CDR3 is TGTGCCAGCAGCTTAGAGCACAGGGCGACGGTCTTCGGAAGAGATACGCAGTATTTT. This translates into CASSLEHRATVFGRDTQYF.

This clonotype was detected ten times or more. The CDR3 DNA is TGCAGCGTTGCTCAGGGGTTCAATGAGCAGTTCTTC. It encodes CSVAQGFNEQFF. This chain uses TRBV29-1 with TRBJ2-1, with D perhaps TRBD1 (6 bases). This CDR3 contains 12 residues. Trimming took 4 bases from V and 6 from J, leaving 10 bases between them. The germline CDR1 and CDR2 sequences are SQVTM and ANQGSEA.